The T cell receptor (beta chain) described here comes from a study of B cell selection in AIRE deficiency. Sequencing was performed with immunoSEQ multiplex PCR; in TCRdb, only in-frame clones are kept and a portion is missing. The sample has around 20,000 clones, less than 98% seen once. The sorted conventional CD4 T cells were gated as CD4+CD127+. The source is a human donor with AIRE deficiency. The sample taken for sequencing was conventional CD4+ T cells sorted from PBMCs.

The CDR3 nucleotides are TGTGCCAGCAGCCATCTAGACCGGGCAGTCTACGAGCAGTACTTC. It yields the protein CASSHLDRAVYEQYF. The rearrangement links TRBV7-4 to TRBJ2-7; no reliable D call. Germline-derived CDR1 and CDR2 are SGHVT and SQSDAQ. Trimming pared 5 bases from V and 3 bases from J, leaving 17 bases between. This CDR3 has 15 residues.